The 20 T cell receptor beta chains presented below share a single source sample, sequenced in a study of identical twins. Each CDR3 protein is one row after TCRdb ran MiXCR on the 5' RACE reads. The sample shows about 720,000 distinct CDR3 sequences, over 8.5% of them seen only once. The sample was also reused in another study, on yellow fever vaccine responses in identical twins.

Sequencing was carried out using PBMCs. These receptors all come from a woman aged 18-29 years in good health.

This clonotype was seen repeatedly, ten times or more. The chain is built from TRBV6-6 and TRBJ2-2, with D hard to call. CDR1 and CDR2 (germline): MNHNY, SVGAGI (reference sequence). V lost 7 bases, J lost 1 base, and 7 bases lay in between. The CDR3 length is 13 residues. The CDR3 here is CASTWLNTGELFF. The CDR3 DNA reads TGTGCCAGCACCTGGTTGAACACCGGGGAGCTGTTTTTT.

This clonotype appeared many times. The chain employs TRBV6-5 and TRBJ2-7, with TRBD2 matching over 9 bases. Germline V gives CDR1 MNHEY, CDR2 SVGAGI. The CDR3 has 18 amino acids. Trimming at V came to 0 bases and at J to 0 bases, leaving 9 bases not matched to a gene. The CDR3 sequence: CASSYSLTSGHSSYEQYF. The CDR3 coding sequence is TGTGCCAGCAGTTACTCGTTGACTAGCGGACATAGCTCCTACGAGCAGTACTTC.

In this sample, this clonotype turned up a few times. The chain employs TRBV7-9 and TRBJ2-4; D is unresolved. V gave up 5 bases and J gave up 9 bases, with 23 bases separating them. The CDR3 consists of 16 residues. CDR1 and CDR2 (germline): SEHNR, FQNEAQ (reference sequence). CDR3 DNA sequence: TGTGCCAGCAGCCCACCAGCCGGTTCCCCAACGGGCATTCAGTACTTC. Translation gives CASSPPAGSPTGIQYF.

The chain is built from TRBV7-2 and TRBJ1-6; D is uncertain. This CDR3 region has 14 residues. Germline CDR1 and CDR2: SGHTA and FQGNSA. V lost 2 bases, J lost 6 bases, and 8 bases lay in between. For the CDR3, the DNA is TGTGCCAGCAGCTTACAGATGATTAATTCACCCCTCCACTTT. Translation: CASSLQMINSPLHF.

The V and J genes are TRBV29-1 and TRBJ1-2, with 8 bases matching TRBD1. The CDR3 contains 14 residues. After removal of 4 bases from V and 6 bases from J, the junction contained 10 bases not matched to a gene. Germline-derived CDR1 and CDR2 are SQVTM and ANQGSEA. CDR3 protein: CSVATDREMNGYTF. The CDR3 bases are TGCAGCGTTGCGACGGACAGGGAGATGAATGGCTACACCTTC.

This clonotype was observed many times. J is TRBJ2-7 and V is TRBV20-1; perhaps TRBD2 as D (6 bases). With 0 bases removed from V and 3 bases from J, the gap between germline ends came to 9 bases. Germline values: CDR1 DFQATT, CDR2 SNEGSKA (reference sequence). There are 13 residues in the CDR3. This CDR3 is CSARDPGVYEQYF. The CDR3 DNA sequence: TGCAGTGCTAGAGATCCGGGGGTCTACGAGCAGTACTTC.

This clonotype was recorded at least ten times. The CDR3 DNA reads as TGTGCCATCTGGAGTGGACAGGGCCTCGGAGAGACCCAGTACTTC. Protein: CAIWSGQGLGETQYF. This chain joins TRBV10-3 and TRBJ2-5, with 8 bases identical to TRBD1. The CDR3 totals 15 residues. CDR1 is ENHRY and CDR2 is SYGVKD in the germline V gene. Trimming at V came to 8 bases and at J to 4 bases, leaving 12 bases not matched to a gene.

This clonotype showed up just a few times. The V call is TRBV14, the J call TRBJ2-3; 12 positions agree with TRBD2. Germline lookup yields CDR1 SGHDN and CDR2 FVKESK. Trimming cost V 2 bases and J 4 bases; bases outside gene matches: 4. The CDR3 spans 16 residues. The CDR3 loop reads CASSQRLAGGSDTQYF. CDR3 DNA: TGTGCCAGCAGCCAACGGCTAGCGGGAGGGTCAGATACGCAGTATTTT.

This clonotype was seen at least ten times. Here the CDR3 reads CASRPGGNYEQYF. The CDR3 region has the DNA TGTGCCAGCAGGCCCGGCGGGAACTACGAGCAGTACTTC. The genes are TRBV6-1 and TRBJ2-7; possible D gene TRBD2, 6 bases. The CDR3 totals 13 residues. Germline V gene data show CDR1 as MNHNS and CDR2 as SASEGT. V dropped 6 bases and J dropped 3 bases, with 12 bases sitting between them.

The chain links TRBV29-1 to TRBJ2-1; 9 bases match TRBD2. CDR3 length: 14 amino acids. Germline V gene sequence: CDR1 SQVTM, CDR2 ANQGSEA. V lost 5 bases and J lost 8; bases outside the gene matches: 10. The CDR3 spells CSVMREGHFDEQFF. The CDR3 nucleotides read TGCAGCGTTATGCGGGAGGGCCATTTCGATGAGCAGTTCTTC.

The sample holds many counts of this clonotype. The chain couples TRBV20-1 to TRBJ2-7; D unresolved. This CDR3 is 11 amino acids long. The V end was cut by 3 bases, the J end by 4 bases, with 7 bases between. Looked up from germline, CDR1 is DFQATT and CDR2 is SNEGSKA (reference sequence). The CDR3 DNA reads TGCAGTGCTAGTGGTGTTTACGAGCAGTACTTC. Protein sequence: CSASGVYEQYF.

There are many counts of this clonotype. The chain is built from TRBV5-1 and TRBJ2-3, with D unresolved. This CDR3 region has 14 residues. Between the trimmed V and J ends, which lost 1 base and 2 bases, there was a span of 8 bases. CDR1 and CDR2 from the germline V gene are SGHRS and YFSETQ. The chain's CDR3 is CASSLQTTTDTQYF. CDR3 nucleotide sequence: TGCGCCAGCAGCTTGCAAACTACCACAGATACGCAGTATTTT.

This clonotype was picked up a small number of times. The V and J genes are TRBV19 and TRBJ1-5, with 7 positions matching TRBD1. Germline CDR1 is LNHDA and CDR2 is SQIVND (reference sequence). The CDR3 loop spans 16 amino acids. J gave up 3 bases and V 2 bases, and 7 bases lay outside the gene matches. DNA for the CDR3: TGTGCCAGTAGTATATACTCGACAGGGCACAATCAGCCCCAGCATTTT. Its translation is CASSIYSTGHNQPQHF.

This clonotype was detected only a few times. The chain joins TRBV4-2 to TRBJ2-1, with 8 bases lining up with TRBD2. V trimming: 0 bases; J trimming: 4 bases; junction bases outside the gene matches: 5. The CDR3 runs 16 residues. Germline V gene data show CDR1 as LGHNA and CDR2 as YNFKEQ. The CDR3 here is CASSQEGLGVYNEQFF. DNA of the CDR3: TGTGCCAGCAGCCAAGAGGGACTAGGGGTTTACAATGAGCAGTTCTTC.

This clonotype was detected ten times or more. J is TRBJ2-1 and V is TRBV18; D gene unclear. Germline CDR1 is KGHSH and CDR2 is LQKENI. The CDR3 runs to 17 residues. Deletions cut 6 bases from V and 2 bases from J, with 20 bases between. CDR3: CASSLAVGQTAYNEQFF. The CDR3 DNA follows: TGTGCCAGCTCCCTCGCCGTAGGGCAGACCGCCTACAATGAGCAGTTCTTC.

The CDR3 here is CASSALPSGGIEETQYF. CDR3 coding DNA: TGTGCCAGCTCCGCGCTTCCTAGCGGGGGGATAGAAGAGACCCAGTACTTC. The V and J genes are TRBV27 and TRBJ2-5; 11 bases match TRBD2. CDR1 MNHEY and CDR2 SMNVEV come from the germline V gene (reference sequence). The length of the CDR3 is 17 residues. The V segment lost 8 bases and the J segment 3 bases; nucleotides outside the gene matches: 14.

This clonotype was seen a handful of times. The gene calls are TRBV9 and TRBJ2-3; tentative D call: TRBD1 (5 bases). V was trimmed by 1 base and J by 3 bases, leaving 12 bases between them. The germline gives CDR1 SGDLS, CDR2 YYNGEE. The CDR3 runs to 15 residues. The CDR3 is CASSVSAGRTDTQYF. For the CDR3, the DNA is TGTGCCAGCAGCGTATCGGCAGGGCGGACAGATACGCAGTATTTT.

This clonotype was counted a few times. The chain combines TRBV11-1 with TRBJ2-7; either TRBD1 or TRBD2 may fit D (5 bases each). Germline CDR1 and CDR2: SGHAT and FQDESV (reference sequence). The CDR3 runs 20 residues. CDR3 bases: TGTGCGTTTGTCTGTTGGGGGAACAAGGGCTCGGAAGACAGTATGTACGAGCAGTACTTC. This sequence encodes CAFVCWGNKGSEDSMYEQYF.

The chain combines TRBV6-2 or TRBV6-3 with TRBJ2-1; 9 positions match TRBD1. The J segment lost 7 bases and the V segment lost 5 bases, leaving 9 bases of the junction unmatched. The CDR3 is 15 amino acids. Germline V CDR1 and CDR2: MNHEY, SVGEGT. CDR3: CASSHPRTGDNEQFF. The CDR3 DNA sequence: TGTGCCAGCAGTCACCCCCGGACAGGGGATAATGAGCAGTTCTTC.

This clonotype came up a few times. The chain recombines TRBV6-2 or TRBV6-3 with TRBJ2-7, with TRBD2 identical over 9 bases. Germline V CDR1 and CDR2: MNHEY, SVGEGT. V shed 8 bases, J shed 0 bases, and the junction held 8 bases outside the gene matches. The CDR3 spans 15 residues. The CDR3 coding sequence is TGTGCCAGCGGAGAGCGGGAGGACAGCTCCTACGAGCAGTACTTC. Protein sequence: CASGEREDSSYEQYF.